This T cell receptor (beta chain) comes out of a study of identical twins. Study findings and constraints: Among monozygotic twins, out-of-frame TCR alpha sharing exceeded what models predicted.

This CDR3 has 16 residues. V shed 6 bases and J 1 base; nucleotides not matched to a gene: 7. After template switching added a universal primer site, the resulting cDNA carried unique molecular identifiers. MiXCR, applied by TCRdb to the 5' RACE reads, yields one record per CDR3 protein. The top ten clones hold about 1.8% of a sample with roughly 710,000 distinct CDR3 sequences, 5.5% to 6.5% of them seen once. This clonotype appeared a few times. Its specificity is not known. The TCR was taken from a man between 18 and 29 years old in good health. The J gene is TRBJ1-1, the V gene TRBV12-3 or TRBV12-4; 11 bases line up with TRBD1. Input material: naive T cells sorted from blood. CDR3 DNA: TGTGCCAGCAGCATAGGACAGGGGGCAGGGAACACTGAAGCTTTCTTT. Its protein is CASSIGQGAGNTEAFF.